The TCR beta chain under discussion was sequenced for a study of cytomegalovirus exposure and HLA in healthy donors. Whole-study context: In an earlier analysis, around 120 million unique TCR beta sequences were found from 150 million to 200 million T cells.

This CDR3 has 14 residues. In germline, CDR1 is MDHEN, CDR2 SYDVKM. Trimming cost V 5 bases and J 4 bases; bases outside gene matches: 4. General observations from the study: V- and J-gene trimming of TCR beta was linked (in a later analysis) to a missense DCLRE1C variant. Accounts indicate the classifier identified cytomegalovirus status with strong specificity and sensitivity. In a later analysis, several top co-occurrence clusters appeared linked to parvovirus B19, influenza, CMV and Epstein-Barr virus.

Use of 60 Vbeta and 13 Jbeta primers characterized the PCR. Assay: immunoSEQ multiplex PCR; the TCRdb copy retains only in-frame clones and omits some. The sample contains about 82,000 clones, 84% of which appear only once. Notes on this clone: As yet, its antigen is unknown.

The specimen sequenced was PBMCs. The chain is built from TRBV28 and TRBJ2-1; 8 positions agree with TRBD2. The TCR was taken from an older man in good health and CMV-seropositive. CDR3 loop: CASSLAGEYNEQFF. The CDR3 DNA reads as TGTGCCAGCAGTCTAGCGGGCGAGTACAATGAGCAGTTCTTC.